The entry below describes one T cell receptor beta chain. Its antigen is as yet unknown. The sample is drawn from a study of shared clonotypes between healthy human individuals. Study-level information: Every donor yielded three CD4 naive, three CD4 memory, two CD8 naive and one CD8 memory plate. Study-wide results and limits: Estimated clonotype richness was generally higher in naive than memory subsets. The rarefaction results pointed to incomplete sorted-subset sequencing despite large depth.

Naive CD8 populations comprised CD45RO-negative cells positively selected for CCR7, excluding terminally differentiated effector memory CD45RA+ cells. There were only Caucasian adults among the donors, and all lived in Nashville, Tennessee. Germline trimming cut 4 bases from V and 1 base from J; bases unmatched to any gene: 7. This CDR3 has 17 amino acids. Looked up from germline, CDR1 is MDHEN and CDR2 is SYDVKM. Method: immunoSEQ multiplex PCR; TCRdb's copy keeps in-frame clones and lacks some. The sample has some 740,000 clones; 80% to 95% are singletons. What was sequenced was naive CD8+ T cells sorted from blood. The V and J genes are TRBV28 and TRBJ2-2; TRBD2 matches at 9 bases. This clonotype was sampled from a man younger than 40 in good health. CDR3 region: CASSSGGRAVNTGELFF. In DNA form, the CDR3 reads TGTGCCAGCAGTTCTGGCGGGAGGGCGGTGAACACCGGGGAGCTGTTTTTT.